This TCR beta chain was retrieved from a study of cytotoxic CD8 clonotypes in ibrutinib-treated CLL. Points from the study as a whole: Public clonotypes were rare and shrank or held steady on treatment.

As regards this clone: As yet, its antigen is unknown.

Repertoires were generated with immunoSEQ multiplex PCR, while TCRdb's copy carries only in-frame clones and drops some. The sample includes about 140,000 clones, 80% seen only once; the top ten take roughly 7.2%. This clonotype originated in a human donor with chronic lymphocytic leukemia. Sequenced here: PBMCs, sampled after 36 months of ibrutinib treatment.

CDR3 sequence (DNA): TGTGCCAGCAGCCATAGACAGGGAACCTACGAGCAGTACTTC. Encoded protein: CASSHRQGTYEQYF. J is TRBJ2-7 and V is TRBV7-8; 7 bases line up with TRBD1. CDR3 length: 14 amino acids. Germline CDR1 SGHVS, CDR2 FQNEAQ. The ends lost 5 bases at V and 2 bases at J; junction bases unmatched: 6.